These 21 T cell receptor beta chains were sequenced from one sample in a study of T cell responses to AZD1222 COVID-19 vaccine. Sequencing used immunoSEQ multiplex PCR; TCRdb keeps in-frame clones, though not all of them. The profile shows about 140,000 clones, roughly nine tenths of them singletons. This specimen was peripheral blood, taken on day 0 of AZD1222 vaccination. The receptors were gathered from an adult in good health.

V usage is TRBV6-1 and J usage is TRBJ2-2; 8 bases match TRBD2. Germline CDR1 is MNHNS and CDR2 is SASEGT. The CDR3 runs to 16 residues. The trim removed 1 base at V and 1 base at J, leaving 2 bases unmatched. The CDR3 bases are TGTGCCAGCAGTGAAGACGGGAGGGTGAACACCGGGGAGCTGTTTTTT. As protein: CASSEDGRVNTGELFF.

The V call is TRBV7-8, the J call TRBJ2-7; a possible D gene is TRBD2 (6 bases). CDR1 and CDR2 from the germline V gene are SGHVS and FQNEAQ. V dropped 7 bases and J dropped 6 bases, with 16 bases sitting between them. This CDR3 comprises 13 residues. CDR3 protein: CASTWGVGGEQYF. In DNA form, the CDR3 reads TGTGCCAGCACTTGGGGGGTTGGGGGCGAGCAGTACTTC.

The rearrangement uses TRBV24-1 and TRBJ2-3; D may be TRBD2 (5 bases). V was shortened by 2 bases and J by 2 bases, with 10 bases between the two germline ends. This CDR3 has 15 amino acids. Germline lookup yields CDR1 KGHDR and CDR2 SFDVKD. CDR3 amino acids: CATSDSSLHTDTQYF. The DNA of the CDR3 is TGTGCCACCAGTGATTCTAGCCTGCACACAGATACGCAGTATTTT.

The rearrangement links TRBV5-1 to TRBJ2-7; possible D gene TRBD1, 6 bases. Germline lookup yields CDR1 SGHRS and CDR2 YFSETQ. This CDR3 region has 16 residues. With 0 bases removed from V and 0 bases from J, the gap between germline ends came to 13 bases. CDR3 DNA sequence: TGCGCCAGCAGCTTGGCCTGGACAGCTGACTCCTACGAGCAGTACTTC. Amino acid sequence: CASSLAWTADSYEQYF. The entire variable domain, with the rest obtained from reference TRBV5-1 and TRBJ2-7, is as follows: KAGVTQTPRYLIKTRGQQVTLSCSPISGHRSVSWYQQTPGQGLQFLFEYFSETQRNKGNFPGRFSGRQFSNSRSEMNVSTLELGDSALYLCASSLAWTADSYEQYFGPGTRLTVT.

This clone was detected only a few times. The V call is TRBV6-5, the J call TRBJ2-2; possibly TRBD1 or TRBD2 for D (5 bases each). The length of the CDR3 is 13 residues. Germline lookup yields CDR1 MNHEY and CDR2 SVGAGI. Trimming left V 5 bases short and J 5 bases short, with 9 bases between. CDR3 nucleotides: TGTGCCAGCAGTCACGGGGCTACCGGGGAGCTGTTTTTT. Translated, it gives CASSHGATGELFF.

V gene TRBV19 combines with J gene TRBJ2-1; 8 bases fit TRBD1. CDR3 length: 15 amino acids. Looked up from germline, CDR1 is LNHDA and CDR2 is SQIVND (reference sequence). Trimming took 5 bases from V and 8 from J; bases not matched to a gene: 11. DNA for the CDR3: TGTGCCAGTAGTGTCCAGGGGGCGCGAGGAGATGAGCAGTTCTTC. It yields the protein CASSVQGARGDEQFF.

This clone is judged medium-sized. The chain combines TRBV6-1 with TRBJ2-3; 12 positions match TRBD2. The J segment lost 4 bases and the V segment lost 2 bases, leaving 1 base of the junction unmatched. The CDR3 length is 15 residues. Germline CDR1 and CDR2: MNHNS and SASEGT. The CDR3 nucleotides read TGTGCCAGCAGTGAACTAGCGGGAGGGCCAGATACGCAGTATTTT. It translates to CASSELAGGPDTQYF.

The chain links TRBV12-3 or TRBV12-4 to TRBJ1-4, with D hard to call. The CDR3 is made up of 13 amino acids. V shed 6 bases and J shed 7 bases, with 12 bases lying between them. CDR3 region: CASRSTVGEKLFF. CDR3 sequence (DNA): TGTGCCAGCAGGAGTACAGTAGGTGAAAAACTGTTTTTT.

This sequence joins TRBV6-4 and TRBJ1-6; a weak D match, TRBD1 (6 bases). Germline-derived CDR1 and CDR2 are MRHNA and SNTAGT. The V gene lost 0 bases and the J gene lost 3 bases, with 15 bases spanning the gap. The CDR3 spans 18 residues. CDR3 DNA: TGTGCCAGCAGTGACTCTACCGGGACACCTGGCTATAATTCACCCCTCCACTTT. Translated: CASSDSTGTPGYNSPLHF.

This rearrangement joins TRBV7-9 to TRBJ2-5; D may be TRBD1 (5 bases). In germline, CDR1 is SEHNR, CDR2 FQNEAQ (reference sequence). V lost 6 bases and J lost 2, with 16 bases in between. The CDR3 totals 15 residues. As DNA, the CDR3 is TGTGCCAGCAGATTGACAGCCTCCCCTCAAGAGACCCAGTACTTC. Protein product: CASRLTASPQETQYF.

The J gene is TRBJ1-4, the V gene TRBV2; 7 positions match TRBD1. V dropped 6 bases and J dropped 4; count of bases not matched to a gene: 5. In germline, CDR1 is SNHLY, CDR2 FYNNEI. CDR3 length: 14 residues. CDR3 amino acids: CASRNRGLNEKLFF. The DNA for the CDR3 is TGTGCCAGCAGAAACAGGGGACTTAATGAAAAACTGTTTTTT.

The rearrangement uses TRBV6-5 and TRBJ1-2; 10 bases are a match to TRBD1. V lost 5 bases and J lost 3; bases outside the gene matches: 3. This CDR3 region has 14 residues. Germline V CDR1 and CDR2: MNHEY, SVGAGI. The CDR3 protein is CASSRQGADYGYTF. CDR3 sequence (DNA): TGTGCCAGCAGTCGACAGGGGGCGGACTATGGCTACACCTTC.

The rearrangement links TRBV27 to TRBJ1-6, with D tentatively TRBD1 (5 bases). The germline CDR1 and CDR2 sequences are MNHEY and SMNVEV (reference sequence). This CDR3 region has 15 residues. Trimming stripped 2 bases from V and 0 bases from J, with 5 bases between. The CDR3 reads CASSLRGSYNSPLHF. Written as DNA, the CDR3 is TGTGCCAGCAGTTTAAGGGGCTCCTATAATTCACCCCTCCACTTT.

The table lists this clone with a count of one. This chain links TRBV5-1 with TRBJ2-1; D possibly uses TRBD1 or TRBD2 (5 bases each). CDR3 length equals 14 residues. V shed 1 base and J shed 8 bases, with 13 bases lying between them. CDR1 and CDR2 (germline): SGHRS, YFSETQ. CDR3 coding DNA: TGCGCCAGCAGCTTGAATCGGGGCGCGGATGAGCAGTTCTTC. It encodes CASSLNRGADEQFF.

DNA for the CDR3: TGTGCCAGCAGCCGGGACAGGGAGTCCGAGCAGTACTTC. It yields the protein CASSRDRESEQYF. The genes are TRBV3-1 (or the pseudogene TRBV3-2) and TRBJ2-7; 9 bases match TRBD1. V lost 4 bases, J lost 6 bases, and 4 bases stayed unmatched. From germline, CDR1 is LGHDT and CDR2 YNNKEL (reference sequence). This CDR3 is built from 13 residues.

This rearrangement joins TRBV2 to TRBJ2-1; no reliable D call. The CDR3 extends over 15 amino acids. From germline, CDR1 is SNHLY and CDR2 FYNNEI. The V gene lost 0 bases and the J gene lost 0 bases, with 6 bases spanning the gap. The CDR3 DNA reads as TGTGCCAGCAGTGAAGCCTACAGCTCCTACAATGAGCAGTTCTTC. Translation gives CASSEAYSSYNEQFF. Full variable domain (rest looked up from reference TRBV2 and TRBJ2-1): EPEVTQTPSHQVTQMGQEVILRCVPISNHLYFYWYRQILGQKVEFLVSFYNNEISEKSEIFDDQFSVERPDGSNFTLKIRSTKLEDSAMYFCASSEAYSSYNEQFFGPGTRLTVL.

This clone was picked up one time. This chain joins TRBV4-1 and TRBJ2-1; D may be TRBD2 (6 bases). The CDR3 sequence is 14 residues long. Between the trimmed V and J ends, which lost 1 base and 3 bases, there was a span of 7 bases. The germline V gene has CDR1 MGHRA and CDR2 YSYEKL. For the CDR3, the DNA is TGCGCCAGCAGCCAAGGGGACTTCTACAATGAGCAGTTCTTC. The encoded protein is CASSQGDFYNEQFF.

V gene TRBV7-2 combines with J gene TRBJ2-1; a weak D match, TRBD1 (5 bases). V lost 1 base and J lost 5, with 9 bases in between. CDR1 and CDR2 from the germline V gene are SGHTA and FQGNSA. This CDR3 contains 14 residues. Written as DNA, the CDR3 is TGTGCCAGCAGCTTAGTCAGGGCAAACAATGAGCAGTTCTTC. It encodes CASSLVRANNEQFF. Full variable domain (outside the CDR3, taken from reference TRBV7-2 and TRBJ2-1): GAGVSQSPSNKVTEKGKDVELRCDPISGHTALYWYRQSLGQGLEFLIYFQGNSAPDKSGLPSDRFSAERTGGSVSTLTIQRTQQEDSAVYLCASSLVRANNEQFFGPGTRLTVL.

This clone has just a few counts. The rearrangement uses TRBV7-2 and TRBJ1-2; D might be TRBD1 (5 bases). CDR1 SGHTA and CDR2 FQGNSA come from the germline V gene. The CDR3 contains 13 residues. The V gene lost 5 bases and the J gene lost 5 bases, with 12 bases spanning the gap. The CDR3 nucleotides read TGTGCCAGCAGCCTCGGGGGTATATATGGCTACACCTTC. Protein sequence: CASSLGGIYGYTF.

This rearrangement joins TRBV30 to TRBJ1-5; maybe TRBD1 (5 bases). Trimming removed 0 bases from V and 3 bases from J, with 6 bases in between. This CDR3 is 13 amino acids long. The germline gives CDR1 GTSNPN, CDR2 SVGIG (reference sequence). CDR3 residues: CAWSVQVNQPQHF. The CDR3 nucleotides are TGTGCCTGGAGTGTACAGGTCAATCAGCCCCAGCATTTT. The full variable domain, completed using reference TRBV30 and TRBJ1-5, is SQTIHQWPATLVQPVGSPLSLECTVEGTSNPNLYWYRQAAGRGLQLLFYSVGIGQISSEVPQNLSASRPQDRQFILSSKKLLLSDSGFYLCAWSVQVNQPQHFGDGTRLSIL.

The chain employs TRBV11-2 and TRBJ2-2, with TRBD1 identical over 10 bases. Trimming cost V 6 bases and J 8 bases; bases outside gene matches: 9. In germline, CDR1 is SGHAT, CDR2 FQNNGV. The CDR3 consists of 15 residues. CDR3: CASRLETGGLGELFF. Written as DNA, the CDR3 is TGTGCCAGCAGGTTGGAGACAGGGGGCTTGGGGGAGCTGTTTTTT.